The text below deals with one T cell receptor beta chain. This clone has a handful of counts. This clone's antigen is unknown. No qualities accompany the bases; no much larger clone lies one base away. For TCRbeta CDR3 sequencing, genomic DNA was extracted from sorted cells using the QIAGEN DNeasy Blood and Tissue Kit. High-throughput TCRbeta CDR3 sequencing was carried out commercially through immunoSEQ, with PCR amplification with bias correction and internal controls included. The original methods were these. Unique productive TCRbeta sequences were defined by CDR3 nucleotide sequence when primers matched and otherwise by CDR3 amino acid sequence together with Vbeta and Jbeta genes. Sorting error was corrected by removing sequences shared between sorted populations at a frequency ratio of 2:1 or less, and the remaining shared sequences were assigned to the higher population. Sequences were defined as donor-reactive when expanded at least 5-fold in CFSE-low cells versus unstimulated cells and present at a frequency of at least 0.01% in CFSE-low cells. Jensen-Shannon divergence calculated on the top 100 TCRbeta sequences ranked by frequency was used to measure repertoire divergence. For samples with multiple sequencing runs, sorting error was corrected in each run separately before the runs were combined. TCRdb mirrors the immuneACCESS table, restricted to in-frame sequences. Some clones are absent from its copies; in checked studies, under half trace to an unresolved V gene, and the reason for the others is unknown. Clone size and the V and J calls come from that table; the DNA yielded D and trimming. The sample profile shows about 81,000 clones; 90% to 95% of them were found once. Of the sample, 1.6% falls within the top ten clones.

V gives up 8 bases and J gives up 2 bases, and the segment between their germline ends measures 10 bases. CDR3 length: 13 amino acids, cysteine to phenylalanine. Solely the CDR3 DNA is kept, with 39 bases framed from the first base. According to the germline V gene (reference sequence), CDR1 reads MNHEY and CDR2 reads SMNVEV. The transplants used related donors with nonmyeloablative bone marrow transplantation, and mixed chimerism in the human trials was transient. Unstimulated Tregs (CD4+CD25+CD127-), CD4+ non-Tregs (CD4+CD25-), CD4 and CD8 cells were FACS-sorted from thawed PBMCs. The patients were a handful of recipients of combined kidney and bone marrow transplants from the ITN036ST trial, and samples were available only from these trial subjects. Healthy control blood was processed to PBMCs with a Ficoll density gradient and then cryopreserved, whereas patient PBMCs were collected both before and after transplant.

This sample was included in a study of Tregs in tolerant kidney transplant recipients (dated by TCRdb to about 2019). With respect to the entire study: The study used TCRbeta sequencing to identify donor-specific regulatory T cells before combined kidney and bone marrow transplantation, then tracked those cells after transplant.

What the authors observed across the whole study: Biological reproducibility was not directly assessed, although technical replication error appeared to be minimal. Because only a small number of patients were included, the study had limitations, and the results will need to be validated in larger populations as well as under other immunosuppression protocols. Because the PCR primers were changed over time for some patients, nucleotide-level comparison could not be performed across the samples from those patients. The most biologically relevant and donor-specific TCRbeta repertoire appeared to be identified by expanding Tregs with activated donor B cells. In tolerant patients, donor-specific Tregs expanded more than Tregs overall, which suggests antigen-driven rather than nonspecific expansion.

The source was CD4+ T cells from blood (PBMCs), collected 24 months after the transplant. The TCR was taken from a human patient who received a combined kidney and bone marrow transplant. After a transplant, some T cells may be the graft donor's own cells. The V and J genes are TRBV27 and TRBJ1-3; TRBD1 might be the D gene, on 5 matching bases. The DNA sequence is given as TGTGCCAGCCGGTCGGGGGCTGGAAACACCATATATTTT. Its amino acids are CASRSGAGNTIYF.